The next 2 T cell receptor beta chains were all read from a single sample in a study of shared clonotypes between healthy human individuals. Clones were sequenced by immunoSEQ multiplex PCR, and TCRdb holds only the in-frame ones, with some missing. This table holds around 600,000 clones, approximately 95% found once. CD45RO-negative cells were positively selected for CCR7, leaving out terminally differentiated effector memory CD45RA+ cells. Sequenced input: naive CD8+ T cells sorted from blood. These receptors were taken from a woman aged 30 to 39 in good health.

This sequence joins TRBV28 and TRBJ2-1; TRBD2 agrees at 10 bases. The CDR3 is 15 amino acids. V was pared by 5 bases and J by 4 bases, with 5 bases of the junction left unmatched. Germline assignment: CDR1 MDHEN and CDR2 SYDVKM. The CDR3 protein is CASSVQAGGYNEQFF. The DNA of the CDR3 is TGTGCCAGCAGTGTTCAAGCGGGAGGGTACAATGAGCAGTTCTTC.

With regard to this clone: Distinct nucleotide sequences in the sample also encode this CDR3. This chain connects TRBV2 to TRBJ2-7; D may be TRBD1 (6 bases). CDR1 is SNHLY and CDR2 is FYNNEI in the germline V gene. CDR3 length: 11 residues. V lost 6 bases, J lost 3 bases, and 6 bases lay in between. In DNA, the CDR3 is TGTGCCAGCAGGGACAGCTACGAGCAGTACTTC. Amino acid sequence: CASRDSYEQYF.